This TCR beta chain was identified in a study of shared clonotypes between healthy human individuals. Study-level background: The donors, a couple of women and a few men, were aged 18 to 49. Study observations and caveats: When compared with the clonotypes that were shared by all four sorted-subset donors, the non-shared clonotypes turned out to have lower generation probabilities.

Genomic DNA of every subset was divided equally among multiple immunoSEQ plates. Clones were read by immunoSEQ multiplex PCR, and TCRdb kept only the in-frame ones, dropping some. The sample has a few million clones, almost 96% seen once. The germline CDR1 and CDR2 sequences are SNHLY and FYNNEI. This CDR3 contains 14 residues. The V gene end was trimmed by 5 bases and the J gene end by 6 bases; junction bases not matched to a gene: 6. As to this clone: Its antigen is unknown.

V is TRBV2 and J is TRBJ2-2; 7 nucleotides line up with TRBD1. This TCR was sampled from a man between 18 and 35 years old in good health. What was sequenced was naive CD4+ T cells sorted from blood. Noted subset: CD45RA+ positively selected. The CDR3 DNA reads TGTGCCAGCAGTCCGTCCGACAGGGCCGGGGAGCTGTTTTTT. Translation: CASSPSDRAGELFF.